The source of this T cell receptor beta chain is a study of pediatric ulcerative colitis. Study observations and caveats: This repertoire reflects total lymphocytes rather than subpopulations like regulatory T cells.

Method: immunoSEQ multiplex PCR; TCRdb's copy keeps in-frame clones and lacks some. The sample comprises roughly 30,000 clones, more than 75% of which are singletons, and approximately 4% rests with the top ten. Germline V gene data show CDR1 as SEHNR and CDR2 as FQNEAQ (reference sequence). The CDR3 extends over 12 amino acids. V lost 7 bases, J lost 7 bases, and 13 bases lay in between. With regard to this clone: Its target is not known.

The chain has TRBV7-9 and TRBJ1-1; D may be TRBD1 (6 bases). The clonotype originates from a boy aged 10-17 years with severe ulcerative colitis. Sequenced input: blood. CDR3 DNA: TGTGCCAGCAAAGGGGGGGCGCGTGAAGCTTTCTTT. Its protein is CASKGGAREAFF. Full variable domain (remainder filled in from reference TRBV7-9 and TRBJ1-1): DTGVSQNPRHKITKRGQNVTFRCDPISEHNRLYWYRQTLGQGPEFLTYFQNEAQLEKSRLLSDRFSAERPKGSFSTLEIQRTEQGDSAMYLCASKGGAREAFFGQGTRLTVV.